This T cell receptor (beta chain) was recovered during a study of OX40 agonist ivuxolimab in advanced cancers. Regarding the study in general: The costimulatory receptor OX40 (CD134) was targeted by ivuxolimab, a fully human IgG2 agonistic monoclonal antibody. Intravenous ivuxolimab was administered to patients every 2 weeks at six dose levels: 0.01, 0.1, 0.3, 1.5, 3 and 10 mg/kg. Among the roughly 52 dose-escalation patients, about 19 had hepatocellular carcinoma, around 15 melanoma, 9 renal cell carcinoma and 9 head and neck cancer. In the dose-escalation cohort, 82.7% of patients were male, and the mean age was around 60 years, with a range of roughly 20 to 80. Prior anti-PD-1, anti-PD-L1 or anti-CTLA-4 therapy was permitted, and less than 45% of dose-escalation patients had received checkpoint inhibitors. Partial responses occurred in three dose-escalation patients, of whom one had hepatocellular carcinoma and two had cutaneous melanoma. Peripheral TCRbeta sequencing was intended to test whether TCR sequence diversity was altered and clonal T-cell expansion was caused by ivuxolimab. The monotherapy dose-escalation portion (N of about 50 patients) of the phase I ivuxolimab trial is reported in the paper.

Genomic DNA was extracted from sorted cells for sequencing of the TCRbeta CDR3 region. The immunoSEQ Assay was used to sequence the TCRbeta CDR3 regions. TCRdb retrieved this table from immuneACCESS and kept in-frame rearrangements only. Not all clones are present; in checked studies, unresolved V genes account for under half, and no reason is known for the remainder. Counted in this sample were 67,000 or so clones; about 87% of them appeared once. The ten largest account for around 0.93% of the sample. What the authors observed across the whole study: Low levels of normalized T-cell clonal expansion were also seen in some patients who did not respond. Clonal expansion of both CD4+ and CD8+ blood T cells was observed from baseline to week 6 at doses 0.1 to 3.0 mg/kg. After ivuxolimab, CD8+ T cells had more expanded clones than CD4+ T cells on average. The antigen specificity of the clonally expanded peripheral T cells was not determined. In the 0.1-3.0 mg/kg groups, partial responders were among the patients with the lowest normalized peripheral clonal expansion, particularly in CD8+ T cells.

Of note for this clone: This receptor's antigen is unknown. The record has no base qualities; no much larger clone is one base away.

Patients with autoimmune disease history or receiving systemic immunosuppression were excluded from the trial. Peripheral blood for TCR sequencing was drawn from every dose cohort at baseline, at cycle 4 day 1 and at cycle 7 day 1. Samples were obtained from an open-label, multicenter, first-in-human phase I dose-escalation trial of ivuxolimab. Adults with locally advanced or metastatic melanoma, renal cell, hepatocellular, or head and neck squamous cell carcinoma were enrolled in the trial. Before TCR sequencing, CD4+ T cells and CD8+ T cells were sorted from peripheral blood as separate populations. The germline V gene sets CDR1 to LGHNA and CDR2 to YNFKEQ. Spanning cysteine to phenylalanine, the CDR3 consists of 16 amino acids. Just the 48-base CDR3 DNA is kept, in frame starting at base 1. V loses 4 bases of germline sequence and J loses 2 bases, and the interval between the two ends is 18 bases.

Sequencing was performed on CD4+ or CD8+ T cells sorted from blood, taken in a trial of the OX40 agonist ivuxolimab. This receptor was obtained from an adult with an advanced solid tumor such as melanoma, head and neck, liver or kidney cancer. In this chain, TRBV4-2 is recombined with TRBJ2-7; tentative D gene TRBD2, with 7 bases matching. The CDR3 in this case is CASSRLARGGPYEQYF. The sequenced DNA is TGTGCCAGCAGCCGCCTAGCGAGGGGGGGCCCCTACGAGCAGTACTTC.